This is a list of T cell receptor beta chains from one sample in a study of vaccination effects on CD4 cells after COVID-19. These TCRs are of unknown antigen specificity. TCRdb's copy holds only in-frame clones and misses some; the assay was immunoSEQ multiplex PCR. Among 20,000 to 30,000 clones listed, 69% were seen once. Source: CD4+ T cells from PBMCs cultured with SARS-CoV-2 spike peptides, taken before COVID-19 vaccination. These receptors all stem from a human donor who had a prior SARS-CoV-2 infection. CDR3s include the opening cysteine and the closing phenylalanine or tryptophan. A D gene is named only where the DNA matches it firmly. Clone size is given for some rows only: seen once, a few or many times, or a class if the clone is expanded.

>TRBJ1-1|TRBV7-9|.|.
CASSPPGGGWTEAFF
TGTGCCAGCAGCCCACCGGGCGGGGGGTGGACTGAAGCTTTCTTT
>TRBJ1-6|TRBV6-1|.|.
CASSDRRGSVPNSPLHF
TGTGCCAGCAGTGATAGGCGGGGGTCAGTTCCTAATTCACCCCTCCACTTT
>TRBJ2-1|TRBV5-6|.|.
CASSLWVNEQFF
TGTGCCAGCAGCTTGTGGGTGAATGAGCAGTTCTTC
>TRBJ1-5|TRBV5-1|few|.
CASSEGSNQPQHF
TGCGCCAGCAGTGAAGGGTCTAATCAGCCCCAGCATTTT
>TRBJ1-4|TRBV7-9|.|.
CASSLMGGTDEKLFF
TGTGCCAGCAGCTTAATGGGGGGTACAGATGAAAAACTGTTTTTT
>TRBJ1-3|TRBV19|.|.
CASSMRGVGNTIYF
TGTGCCAGTAGTATGCGAGGGGTCGGAAACACCATATATTTT
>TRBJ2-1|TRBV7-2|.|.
CASSLSPLGSGSYNEQFF
TGTGCCAGCAGCTTATCCCCATTGGGTAGCGGCTCCTACAATGAGCAGTTCTTC
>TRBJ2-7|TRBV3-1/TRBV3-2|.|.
CASSLRLDTYEQYF
TGTGCCAGCAGCCTCCGACTAGATACCTACGAGCAGTACTTC
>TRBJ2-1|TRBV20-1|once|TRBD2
CSASKLAGGGSEQFF
TGCAGTGCTAGTAAGCTAGCGGGAGGGGGGAGCGAGCAGTTCTTC
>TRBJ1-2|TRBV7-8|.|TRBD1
CASSPGPGGHYGYTF
TGTGCCAGCAGCCCCGGCCCAGGGGGACACTATGGCTACACCTTC
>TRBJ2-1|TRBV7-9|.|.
CASSPAPGSGSYNEQFF
TGTGCCAGCAGCCCTGCTCCAGGCAGCGGTTCCTACAATGAGCAGTTCTTC
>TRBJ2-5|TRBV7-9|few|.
CASVRDSQETQYF
TGTGCCAGCGTCCGGGACTCTCAAGAGACCCAGTACTTC
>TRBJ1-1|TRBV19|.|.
CASLEGGYTEAFF
TGTGCCAGCCTCGAGGGGGGCTACACTGAAGCTTTCTTT
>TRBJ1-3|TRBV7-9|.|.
CASSFAGNTIYF
TGTGCCAGCAGCTTTGCAGGAAACACCATATATTTT
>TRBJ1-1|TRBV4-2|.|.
CASSQPIRDEAFF
TGTGCCAGCAGCCAACCCATTCGGGATGAAGCTTTCTTT
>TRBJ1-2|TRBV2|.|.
CASSEYRYGYTF
TGTGCCAGCAGTGAATATAGGTATGGCTACACCTTC
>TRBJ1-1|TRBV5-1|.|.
CASSLERMNTEAFF
TGCGCCAGCAGCTTGGAGAGGATGAACACTGAAGCTTTCTTT
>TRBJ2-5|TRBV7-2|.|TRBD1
CASSSRQGSETQYF
TGTGCCAGCAGCTCCCGACAGGGCTCAGAGACCCAGTACTTC
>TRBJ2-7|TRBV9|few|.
CKMGEGSYEQYF
TGTAAAATGGGGGAAGGCTCCTACGAGCAGTACTTC
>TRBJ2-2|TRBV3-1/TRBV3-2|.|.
CASSQVMLAPGELFF
TGTGCCAGCAGCCAAGTTATGTTAGCCCCCGGGGAGCTGTTTTTT
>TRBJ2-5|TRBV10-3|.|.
CAISESVIGETQYF
TGTGCCATCAGTGAGTCTGTAATCGGGGAGACCCAGTACTTC
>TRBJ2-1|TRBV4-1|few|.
CASSQAGFEENEQFF
TGCGCCAGCAGCCAAGCAGGCTTCGAGGAGAATGAGCAGTTCTTC
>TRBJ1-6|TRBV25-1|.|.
CASSETLGTPLHF
TGTGCCAGCAGTGAAACGCTGGGAACACCCCTCCACTTT
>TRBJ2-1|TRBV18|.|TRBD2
CASSPSLAGGGTLPYNEQFF
TGTGCCAGCTCACCCTCACTAGCGGGAGGTGGAACCCTGCCCTACAATGAGCAGTTCTTC
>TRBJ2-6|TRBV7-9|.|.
CASSLGGSGANVLTF
TGTGCCAGCAGCTTGGGGGGATCTGGGGCCAACGTCCTGACTTTC
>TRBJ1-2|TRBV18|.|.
CASSPSTFYSYTF
TGTGCCAGCTCACCTTCGACATTCTACTCCTACACCTTC
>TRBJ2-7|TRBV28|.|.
CASSIIAVGRSYEQYF
TGTGCCAGCAGTATAATAGCGGTCGGGCGCTCCTACGAGCAGTACTTC
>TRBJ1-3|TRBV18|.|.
CASSPTNVGRGSGGNTIYF
TGTGCCAGCTCACCAACCAACGTCGGAAGGGGGTCTGGTGGAAACACCATATATTTT
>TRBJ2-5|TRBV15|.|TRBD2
CATSRGGSGRETQYF
TGTGCCACCAGCAGAGGCGGTAGCGGGAGAGAGACCCAGTACTTC
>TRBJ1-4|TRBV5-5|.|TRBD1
CASSFSAGGTTNEKLFF
TGTGCCAGCAGCTTTTCAGCAGGGGGGACAACTAATGAAAAACTGTTTTTT
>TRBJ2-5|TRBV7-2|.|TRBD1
CASSLGRQGQETQYF
TGTGCCAGCAGCTTAGGAAGACAGGGGCAAGAGACCCAGTACTTC
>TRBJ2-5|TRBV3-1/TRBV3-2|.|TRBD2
CASSQDSRLAVQETQYF
TGTGCCAGCAGCCAAGATTCGAGACTAGCAGTACAAGAGACCCAGTACTTC
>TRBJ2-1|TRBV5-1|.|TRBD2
CASSSGTSGIQQFF
TGCGCCAGCAGCTCTGGGACTAGCGGGATACAGCAGTTCTTC
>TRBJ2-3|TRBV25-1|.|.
CASSDSTQEDIDTQYF
TGTGCCAGCAGTGATTCAACACAGGAGGATATAGATACGCAGTATTTT
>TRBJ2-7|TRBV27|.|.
CASRSYEQYF
TGTGCCAGCAGGAGCTACGAGCAGTACTTC
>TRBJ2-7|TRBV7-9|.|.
CASSLVRPPYEQYF
TGTGCCAGCAGCTTAGTACGACCTCCCTACGAGCAGTACTTC
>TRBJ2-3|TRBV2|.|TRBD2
CASSAAGGHTDTQYF
TGTGCCAGCAGTGCGGCGGGGGGGCACACAGATACGCAGTATTTT
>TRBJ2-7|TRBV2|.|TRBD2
CASSFAGGPYEQYF
TGTGCCAGCAGTTTCGCGGGAGGGCCTTACGAGCAGTACTTC
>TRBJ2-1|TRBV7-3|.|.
CASSLEGFSNEQFF
TGTGCCAGCAGCTTAGAGGGATTTAGCAATGAGCAGTTCTTC